These T cell receptor beta chains were read from a single sample in a study of cytomegalovirus exposure and HLA in healthy donors. Measured with immunoSEQ multiplex PCR; TCRdb has only the in-frame clones, and not every one. The table records under 170,000 clones, about 60% of them present only once. The sample was PBMCs. All receptors come from a woman aged 55 to 70 in good health and CMV-seropositive. Both conserved end residues are part of each CDR3. D genes are given only for firm matches. Only part of the rows carry a size: once, few, many, or a class if the clone is expanded.

cdr3_nt cdr3_aa clone_size v_call d_call j_call
TGCGCCAGCAGCGAGACAGGGATCGGCACAGATACGCAGTATTTT CASSETGIGTDTQYF - TRBV5-1 TRBD1 TRBJ2-3
TGTGCCAGTAGTATTGGACAGAATAATTCACCCCTCCACTTT CASSIGQNNSPLHF - TRBV19 - TRBJ1-6
TGTGCCAGTAGATTAGGCGGGGGCACTGAAGCTTTCTTT CASRLGGGTEAFF - TRBV19 - TRBJ1-1
TGTGCCACCAGCCGGGACAGCAGAACAGATACGCAGTATTTT CATSRDSRTDTQYF - TRBV15 TRBD1 TRBJ2-3
TGTGCCAGCAGTGAAGGGAGAGCCCAGTACTTC CASSEGRAQYF - TRBV25-1 - TRBJ2-5
TGTGCCAGCTCACCAAGGACTAGCGGGAGTGGGAATGAGCAGTTCTTC CASSPRTSGSGNEQFF - TRBV18 TRBD2 TRBJ2-1
TGCGCCAGCAGCCAAGAGGCCCGGCGGGTCTACGAGCAGTACTTC CASSQEARRVYEQYF - TRBV4-3 - TRBJ2-7
TGCGCCAGCACTAGACTAGCGGGAGACAGCACAGATACGCAGTATTTT CASTRLAGDSTDTQYF - TRBV10-2 TRBD2 TRBJ2-3
TGCGCCAGCAGCAGGGGACAGTGGGCTATGAACACTGAAGCTTTCTTT CASSRGQWAMNTEAFF - TRBV5-1 TRBD1 TRBJ1-1
TGCGCCAGCAGCTTGGGGTTTCAGGGGCCGGTGGGTGAAAAACTGTTTTTT CASSLGFQGPVGEKLFF - TRBV5-1 - TRBJ1-4
TGTGCCAGCAGCTTGGCGGGACAGAGCACAGATACGCAGTATTTT CASSLAGQSTDTQYF few TRBV11-2 - TRBJ2-3
TGTGCCAGCAGCTGGGGTTTAGCGGGAGCCGAAATCTACGAGCAGTACTTC CASSWGLAGAEIYEQYF few TRBV5-6 TRBD2 TRBJ2-7